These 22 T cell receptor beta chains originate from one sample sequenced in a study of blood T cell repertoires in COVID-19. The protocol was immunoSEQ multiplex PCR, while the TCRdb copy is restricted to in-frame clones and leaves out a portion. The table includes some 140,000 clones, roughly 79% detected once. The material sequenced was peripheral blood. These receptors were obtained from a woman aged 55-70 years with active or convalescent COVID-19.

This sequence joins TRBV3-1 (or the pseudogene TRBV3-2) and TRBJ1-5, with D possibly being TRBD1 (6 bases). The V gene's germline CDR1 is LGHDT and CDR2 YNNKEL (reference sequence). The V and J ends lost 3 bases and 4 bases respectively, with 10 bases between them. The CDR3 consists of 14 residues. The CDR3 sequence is CASSQGAQNQPQHF. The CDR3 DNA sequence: TGTGCCAGCAGCCAGGGGGCCCAGAATCAGCCCCAGCATTTT.

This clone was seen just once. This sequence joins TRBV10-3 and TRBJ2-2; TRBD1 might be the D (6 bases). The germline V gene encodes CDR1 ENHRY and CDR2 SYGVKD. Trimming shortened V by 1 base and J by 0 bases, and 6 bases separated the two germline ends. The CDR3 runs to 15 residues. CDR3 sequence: CAISEYRANTGELFF. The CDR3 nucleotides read TGTGCCATCAGTGAGTACAGGGCGAACACCGGGGAGCTGTTTTTT.

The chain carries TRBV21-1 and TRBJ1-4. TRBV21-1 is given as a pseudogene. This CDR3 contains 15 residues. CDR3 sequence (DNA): TGTGCCAGCACCAAACGGGGGAGGTTCGGTGAAAAACTGTTTTTT. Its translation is CASTKRGRFGEKLFF.

The DNA of the CDR3 is TGCGCCAGCAGCTTGGGAGGAGGCGGGGGGTCGTACGAGCAGTACGTC. Translation: CASSLGGGGGSYEQYV. The chain joins TRBV5-1 to TRBJ2-7, with 8 bases fitting TRBD2. The CDR3 extends over 16 amino acids. CDR1 is SGHRS and CDR2 is YFSETQ in the germline V gene. V trimming: 0 bases; J trimming: 4 bases; junction bases outside the gene matches: 9.

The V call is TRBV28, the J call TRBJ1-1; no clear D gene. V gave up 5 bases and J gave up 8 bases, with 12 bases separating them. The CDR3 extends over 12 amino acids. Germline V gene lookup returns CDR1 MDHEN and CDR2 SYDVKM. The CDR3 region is CASSLRNWEAFF. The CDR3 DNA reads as TGTGCCAGCAGTCTCAGGAATTGGGAAGCTTTCTTT. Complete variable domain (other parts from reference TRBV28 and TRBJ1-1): DVKVTQSSRYLVKRTGEKVFLECVQDMDHENMFWYRQDPGLGLRLIYFSYDVKMKEKGDIPEGYSVSREKKERFSLILESASTNQTSMYLCASSLRNWEAFFGQGTRLTVV.

The CDR3 region is CASSRDSSPVTEAFF. CDR3 DNA: TGTGCCAGCAGCCGGGACAGCAGTCCGGTCACTGAAGCTTTCTTT. This rearrangement joins TRBV6-6 to TRBJ1-1; 7 nucleotides align to TRBD1. Germline V gene data show CDR1 as MNHNY and CDR2 as SVGAGI (reference sequence). Germline trimming cut 6 bases from V and 4 bases from J; bases unmatched to any gene: 11. The CDR3 has 15 residues.

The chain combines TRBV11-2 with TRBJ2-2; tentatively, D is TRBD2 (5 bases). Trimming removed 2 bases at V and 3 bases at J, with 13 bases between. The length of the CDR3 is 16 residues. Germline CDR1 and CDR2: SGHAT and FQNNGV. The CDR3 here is CASSLLAGSDTGELFF. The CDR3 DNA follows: TGTGCCAGCAGCTTACTGGCGGGCAGTGACACCGGGGAGCTGTTTTTT.

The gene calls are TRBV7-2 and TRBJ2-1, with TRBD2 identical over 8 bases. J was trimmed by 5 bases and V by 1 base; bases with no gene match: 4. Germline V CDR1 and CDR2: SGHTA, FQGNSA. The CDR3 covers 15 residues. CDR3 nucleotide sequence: TGTGCCAGCAGCTTAGACCGCGGGAGGAACAATGAGCAGTTCTTC. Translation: CASSLDRGRNNEQFF.

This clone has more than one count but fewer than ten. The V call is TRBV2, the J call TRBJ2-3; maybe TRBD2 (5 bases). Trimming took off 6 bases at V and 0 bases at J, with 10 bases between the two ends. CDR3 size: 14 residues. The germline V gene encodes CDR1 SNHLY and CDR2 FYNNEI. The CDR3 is CASSLASSTDTQYF. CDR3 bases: TGTGCCAGCAGCCTAGCTTCTAGCACAGATACGCAGTATTTT. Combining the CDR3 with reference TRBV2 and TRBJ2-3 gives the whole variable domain EPEVTQTPSHQVTQMGQEVILRCVPISNHLYFYWYRQILGQKVEFLVSFYNNEISEKSEIFDDQFSVERPDGSNFTLKIRSTKLEDSAMYFCASSLASSTDTQYFGPGTRLTVL.

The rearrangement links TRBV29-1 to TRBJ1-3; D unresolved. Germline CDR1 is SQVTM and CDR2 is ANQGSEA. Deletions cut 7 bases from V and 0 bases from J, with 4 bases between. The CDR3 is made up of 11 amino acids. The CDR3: CSAHSGNTIYF. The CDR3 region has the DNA TGCAGCGCCCACTCTGGAAACACCATATATTTT.

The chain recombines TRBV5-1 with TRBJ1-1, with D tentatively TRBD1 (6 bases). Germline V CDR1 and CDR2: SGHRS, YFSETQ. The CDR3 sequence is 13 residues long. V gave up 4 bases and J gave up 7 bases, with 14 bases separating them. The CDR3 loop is CASSPIQGYEAFF. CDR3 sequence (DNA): TGCGCCAGCAGCCCAATACAGGGTTATGAAGCTTTCTTT.

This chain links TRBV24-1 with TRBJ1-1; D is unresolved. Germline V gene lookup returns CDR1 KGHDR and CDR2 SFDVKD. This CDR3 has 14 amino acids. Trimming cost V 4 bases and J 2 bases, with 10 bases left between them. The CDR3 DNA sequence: TGTGCCACCAGTGACTCCACAGCTAACACTGAAGCTTTCTTT. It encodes CATSDSTANTEAFF.

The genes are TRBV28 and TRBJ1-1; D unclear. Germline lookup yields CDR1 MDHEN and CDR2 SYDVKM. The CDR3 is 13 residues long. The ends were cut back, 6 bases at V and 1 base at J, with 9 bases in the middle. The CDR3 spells CASRTGKNTEAFF. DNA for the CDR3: TGTGCCAGCAGAACCGGGAAGAACACTGAAGCTTTCTTT.

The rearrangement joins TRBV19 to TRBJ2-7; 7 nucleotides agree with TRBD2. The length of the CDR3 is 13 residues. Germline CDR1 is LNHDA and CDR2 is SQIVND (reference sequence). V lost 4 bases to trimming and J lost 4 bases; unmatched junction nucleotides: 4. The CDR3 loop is CASSTGGGYEQYF. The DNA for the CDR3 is TGTGCCAGTAGTACGGGGGGAGGATACGAGCAGTACTTC.

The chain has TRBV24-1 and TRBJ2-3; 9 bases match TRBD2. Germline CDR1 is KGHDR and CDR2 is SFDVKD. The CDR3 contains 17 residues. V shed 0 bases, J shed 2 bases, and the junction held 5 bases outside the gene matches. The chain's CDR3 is CATSDLISGGDTDTQYF. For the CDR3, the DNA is TGTGCCACCAGTGATTTGATTAGCGGGGGAGACACAGATACGCAGTATTTT.

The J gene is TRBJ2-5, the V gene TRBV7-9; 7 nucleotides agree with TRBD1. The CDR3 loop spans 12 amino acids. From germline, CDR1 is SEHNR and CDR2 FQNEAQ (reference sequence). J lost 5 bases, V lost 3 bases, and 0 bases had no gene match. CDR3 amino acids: CASSFRGETQYF. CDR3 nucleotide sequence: TGTGCCAGCAGCTTCAGGGGGGAGACCCAGTACTTC. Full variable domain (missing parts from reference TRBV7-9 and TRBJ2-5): DTGVSQNPRHKITKRGQNVTFRCDPISEHNRLYWYRQTLGQGPEFLTYFQNEAQLEKSRLLSDRFSAERPKGSFSTLEIQRTEQGDSAMYLCASSFRGETQYFGPGTRLLVL.

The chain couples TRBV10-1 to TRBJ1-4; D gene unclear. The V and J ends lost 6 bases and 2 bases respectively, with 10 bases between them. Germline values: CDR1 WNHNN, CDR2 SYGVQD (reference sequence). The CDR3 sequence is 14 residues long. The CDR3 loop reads CASRLLSTNEKLFF. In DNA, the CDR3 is TGCGCCAGCAGGTTACTCTCTACTAATGAAAAACTGTTTTTT.

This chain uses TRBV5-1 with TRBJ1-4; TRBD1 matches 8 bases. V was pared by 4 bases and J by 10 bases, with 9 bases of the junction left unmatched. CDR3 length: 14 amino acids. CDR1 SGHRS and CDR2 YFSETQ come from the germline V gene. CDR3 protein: CASSRDRGPGKLFF. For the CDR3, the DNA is TGCGCCAGCAGCCGAGACAGGGGCCCAGGAAAACTGTTTTTT.

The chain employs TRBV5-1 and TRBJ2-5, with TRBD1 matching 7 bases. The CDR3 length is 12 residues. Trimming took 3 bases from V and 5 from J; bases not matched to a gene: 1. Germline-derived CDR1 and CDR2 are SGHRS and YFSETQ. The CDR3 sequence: CASSWDSETQYF. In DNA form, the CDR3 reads TGCGCCAGCAGCTGGGACAGCGAGACCCAGTACTTC.

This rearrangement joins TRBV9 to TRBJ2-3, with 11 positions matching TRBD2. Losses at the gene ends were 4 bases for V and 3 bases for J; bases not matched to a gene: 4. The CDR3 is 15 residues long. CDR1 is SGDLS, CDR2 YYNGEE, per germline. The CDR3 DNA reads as TGTGCCAGCAGCCCCTTAGCGGGAGGGACAGATACGCAGTATTTT. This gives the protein CASSPLAGGTDTQYF.

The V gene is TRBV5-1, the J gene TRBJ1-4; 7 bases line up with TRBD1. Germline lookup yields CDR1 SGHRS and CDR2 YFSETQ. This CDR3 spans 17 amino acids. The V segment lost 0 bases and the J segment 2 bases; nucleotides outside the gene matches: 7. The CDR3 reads CASSLAQGIKTNEKLFF. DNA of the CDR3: TGCGCCAGCAGCTTGGCACAGGGGATAAAGACTAATGAAAAACTGTTTTTT.

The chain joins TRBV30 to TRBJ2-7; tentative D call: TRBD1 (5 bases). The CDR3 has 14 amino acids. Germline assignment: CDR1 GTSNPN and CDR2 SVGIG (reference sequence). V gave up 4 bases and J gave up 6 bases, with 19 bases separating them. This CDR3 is CAWTSDRETGEQYF. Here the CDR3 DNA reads TGTGCCTGGACCTCAGACAGAGAGACGGGCGAGCAGTACTTC.